Listed below are T cell receptor beta chains from one sample, sequenced in a study of blood T cell repertoires in COVID-19. Here immunoSEQ multiplex PCR was the method, and the copy in TCRdb shows in-frame clones only, minus some. The sample has 150,000 to 200,000 clones, 70% to 90% seen once. The sample comprised peripheral blood. These receptor sequences come from a human donor in a cohort sampled during active COVID-19. Both conserved end residues are part of each CDR3. Each record gives: D gene, V gene, clone size, J gene, CDR3 protein, CDR3 DNA. D genes are given only for firm matches. Size is stated for part of the rows, as once, few or many counts, or as a class when the clone is expanded.

D: .; V: TRBV27; size: .; J: TRBJ1-5; CDR3: CASSHRRVENSNQPQHF; DNA: TGTGCCAGCTCTCACCGGAGGGTGGAGAATAGCAATCAGCCCCAGCATTTT
D: .; V: TRBV19; size: .; J: TRBJ1-4; CDR3: CASSIGPGKLFF; DNA: TGTGCCAGTAGTATAGGGCCGGGAAAACTGTTTTTT
D: .; V: TRBV7-2; size: .; J: TRBJ2-7; CDR3: CASSLSRDTGEQYF; DNA: TGTGCCAGCAGCTTATCCAGGGACACCGGGGAGCAGTACTTC
D: .; V: TRBV30; size: .; J: TRBJ1-1; CDR3: CAWSVRQGNTEAFF; DNA: TGTGCCTGGAGTGTAAGGCAGGGGAACACTGAAGCTTTCTTT
D: TRBD1; V: TRBV4-1; size: .; J: TRBJ1-2; CDR3: CASSQGFGGQGMNGYTF; DNA: TGCGCCAGCAGCCAAGGTTTTGGCGGACAGGGTATGAATGGCTACACCTTC
D: .; V: TRBV7-9; size: .; J: TRBJ1-1; CDR3: CASNGFSNTEAFF; DNA: TGTGCCAGCAACGGGTTCTCGAACACTGAAGCTTTCTTT
D: .; V: TRBV9; size: .; J: TRBJ1-2; CDR3: CASRGAYGYTF; DNA: TGTGCCAGCAGAGGAGCCTATGGCTACACCTTC
D: .; V: TRBV4-3; size: .; J: TRBJ1-1; CDR3: CASSHSGTVHTEAFF; DNA: TGCGCCAGCAGCCATAGCGGAACAGTTCACACTGAAGCTTTCTTT
D: .; V: TRBV5-1; size: .; J: TRBJ2-7; CDR3: CASSLIPGTSFYEQYF; DNA: TGCGCCAGCAGCTTGATTCCCGGGACAAGCTTTTACGAGCAGTACTTC
D: .; V: TRBV28; size: .; J: TRBJ1-2; CDR3: CASSLQGSANYGYTF; DNA: TGTGCCAGCAGTTTGCAGGGATCTGCTAACTATGGCTACACCTTC
D: .; V: TRBV19; size: .; J: TRBJ1-5; CDR3: CASSSLREEPKNQPQHF; DNA: TGTGCCAGTAGCAGTTTGCGGGAAGAACCTAAGAATCAGCCCCAGCATTTT
D: TRBD2; V: TRBV6-5; size: .; J: TRBJ2-5; CDR3: CASRASGTETQYF; DNA: TGTGCCAGCAGGGCCAGCGGGACTGAGACCCAGTACTTC
D: TRBD1; V: TRBV5-1; size: once; J: TRBJ2-7; CDR3: CASKKDDRGPYEQYF; DNA: TGCGCCAGCAAAAAAGATGACAGGGGTCCCTACGAGCAGTACTTC
D: TRBD2; V: TRBV9; size: .; J: TRBJ2-2; CDR3: CASSSLIGGGLAGVSGELFF; DNA: TGTGCCAGCAGCTCCTTGATCGGGGGAGGGCTAGCGGGAGTCAGCGGGGAGCTGTTTTTT
D: .; V: TRBV2; size: once; J: TRBJ1-5; CDR3: CASSLEGVRQPQHF; DNA: TGTGCCAGCAGTCTAGAGGGGGTACGTCAGCCCCAGCATTTT
D: .; V: TRBV10-2; size: few; J: TRBJ2-5; CDR3: CASTTPETQYF; DNA: TGCGCCAGCACTACGCCGGAGACCCAGTACTTC
D: .; V: TRBV7-8; size: .; J: TRBJ2-6; CDR3: CASGGPGAGANVLTF; DNA: TGTGCCAGCGGCGGGCCCGGGGCTGGGGCCAACGTCCTGACTTTC
D: .; V: TRBV30; size: .; J: TRBJ2-7; CDR3: CAWSVPRLAYEQYF; DNA: TGTGCCTGGAGTGTCCCACGACTCGCCTACGAGCAGTACTTC
D: TRBD2; V: TRBV7-2; size: .; J: TRBJ2-1; CDR3: CASARGGTRLNNEQFF; DNA: TGTGCCAGCGCGAGGGGGGGGACTAGACTGAACAATGAGCAGTTCTTC
D: TRBD2; V: TRBV27; size: once; J: TRBJ2-2; CDR3: CASRTSGNTGELFF; DNA: TGTGCCAGCCGGACTAGCGGTAACACCGGGGAGCTGTTTTTT
D: .; V: TRBV6-5; size: .; J: TRBJ1-5; CDR3: CASSGGLSNQPQHF; DNA: TGTGCCAGCAGCGGGGGACTTAGCAATCAGCCCCAGCATTTT
D: TRBD1; V: TRBV6-6; size: .; J: TRBJ2-7; CDR3: CASSYRQGYAYEQYF; DNA: TGTGCCAGCAGTTACAGACAGGGCTACGCCTACGAGCAGTACTTC
D: TRBD2; V: TRBV6-2/TRBV6-3; size: .; J: TRBJ2-7; CDR3: CASSHPGGALYEQYF; DNA: TGTGCCAGCAGTCACCCCGGGGGGGCCCTGTACGAGCAGTACTTC
D: .; V: TRBV5-1; size: .; J: TRBJ1-4; CDR3: CASSLDTGMEKLFF; DNA: TGCGCCAGCAGCCTCGACACCGGGATGGAAAAACTGTTTTTT
D: TRBD1; V: TRBV25-1; size: .; J: TRBJ1-5; CDR3: CASRGAGGGQPQHF; DNA: TGTGCCAGCAGGGGAGCAGGGGGCGGTCAGCCCCAGCATTTT
D: TRBD2; V: TRBV27; size: .; J: TRBJ2-2; CDR3: CASSFAAGGPSGGELFF; DNA: TGTGCCAGCAGTTTCGCGGCGGGAGGGCCCTCAGGCGGGGAGCTGTTTTTT
D: .; V: TRBV5-6; size: .; J: TRBJ1-2; CDR3: CASSLAQLNYGYTF; DNA: TGTGCCAGCAGCTTAGCACAGCTTAACTATGGCTACACCTTC
D: .; V: TRBV6-6; size: .; J: TRBJ1-3; CDR3: CASSGGYSGNTIYF; DNA: TGTGCCAGCAGCGGGGGGTACTCTGGAAACACCATATATTTT
D: .; V: TRBV24-1; size: .; J: TRBJ2-5; CDR3: CATSDVSGYQYF; DNA: TGTGCCACCAGTGATGTTAGCGGATACCAGTACTTC
D: TRBD1; V: TRBV5-1; size: .; J: TRBJ2-3; CDR3: CASSHTGGSADTQYF; DNA: TGCGCCAGCAGCCACACAGGGGGCAGTGCAGATACGCAGTATTTT
D: TRBD1; V: TRBV24-1; size: .; J: TRBJ1-5; CDR3: CATSDLGETGPVNQPQHF; DNA: TGTGCCACCAGTGATTTGGGGGAGACAGGGCCCGTCAATCAGCCCCAGCATTTT
D: .; V: TRBV6-4; size: .; J: TRBJ1-1; CDR3: CASSATGTNTEAFF; DNA: TGTGCCAGCAGTGCCACAGGGACAAACACTGAAGCTTTCTTT
D: .; V: TRBV6-2/TRBV6-3; size: .; J: TRBJ2-2; CDR3: CASSYGGINTGELFF; DNA: TGTGCCAGCAGTTACGGAGGGATTAACACCGGGGAGCTGTTTTTT
D: TRBD1; V: TRBV6-1; size: .; J: TRBJ1-3; CDR3: CASSERWDRAGNTIYF; DNA: TGTGCCAGCAGTGAACGTTGGGACAGGGCTGGAAACACCATATATTTT
D: .; V: TRBV30; size: .; J: TRBJ1-1; CDR3: CAWSLGEGTEAFF; DNA: TGTGCCTGGAGTTTGGGGGAGGGGACTGAAGCTTTCTTT
D: TRBD1; V: TRBV6-1; size: .; J: TRBJ2-7; CDR3: CASSEQGAIANEQYF; DNA: TGTGCCAGCAGTGAGCAGGGGGCTATAGCCAACGAGCAGTACTTC
D: TRBD1; V: TRBV19; size: once; J: TRBJ1-5; CDR3: CASTAFTGDWNQPQHF; DNA: TGTGCCAGTACAGCCTTTACAGGGGATTGGAATCAGCCCCAGCATTTT
D: TRBD1; V: TRBV11-2; size: .; J: TRBJ1-4; CDR3: CASSLVGTGEGKLFF; DNA: TGTGCCAGCAGCTTAGTCGGGACAGGGGAGGGAAAACTGTTTTTT
D: .; V: TRBV7-2; size: .; J: TRBJ1-4; CDR3: CASSLSSGINEKLFF; DNA: TGTGCCAGCAGCTTATCTTCAGGGATTAATGAAAAACTGTTTTTT
D: .; V: TRBV5-1; size: once; J: TRBJ1-1; CDR3: CASSLGPGSPEAFF; DNA: TGCGCCAGCAGCTTGGGTCCAGGGTCTCCTGAAGCTTTCTTT
D: .; V: TRBV9; size: .; J: TRBJ2-2; CDR3: CASSVGRGMDTGELFF; DNA: TGTGCCAGCAGCGTAGGGCGGGGAATGGACACCGGGGAGCTGTTTTTT
D: TRBD2; V: TRBV11-2; size: .; J: TRBJ2-7; CDR3: CASSQGLAGGQNYEQYF; DNA: TGTGCCAGCAGCCAAGGACTAGCGGGAGGTCAAAACTACGAGCAGTACTTC
D: TRBD1; V: TRBV19; size: .; J: TRBJ1-2; CDR3: CASSIVGTGVMGYTF; DNA: TGTGCCAGTAGTATAGTAGGGACAGGCGTGATGGGCTACACCTTC
D: TRBD1; V: TRBV6-2/TRBV6-3; size: .; J: TRBJ2-1; CDR3: CASSYRGQGDEQFF; DNA: TGTGCCAGCAGTTACAGGGGGCAGGGGGATGAGCAGTTCTTC
D: TRBD1; V: TRBV7-2; size: .; J: TRBJ2-7; CDR3: CASSLVLGTGGEQYF; DNA: TGTGCCAGCAGCTTAGTCCTAGGAACAGGGGGCGAGCAGTACTTC
D: .; V: TRBV5-1; size: once; J: TRBJ2-2; CDR3: CASRTQPGNTGELFF; DNA: TGCGCCAGCAGGACTCAGCCGGGAAACACCGGGGAGCTGTTTTTT
D: .; V: TRBV7-2; size: .; J: TRBJ1-2; CDR3: CASSFDRASLGGYTF; DNA: TGTGCCAGCAGCTTCGACAGAGCCTCTTTGGGGGGCTACACCTTC
D: .; V: TRBV7-7; size: .; J: TRBJ2-1; CDR3: CASSSSSYNEQFF; DNA: TGTGCTAGCAGCTCTAGCTCCTACAATGAGCAGTTCTTC
D: .; V: TRBV7-2; size: .; J: TRBJ2-5; CDR3: CASSLGVGPETQYF; DNA: TGTGCCAGCAGCTTAGGTGTGGGCCCAGAGACCCAGTACTTC
D: TRBD2; V: TRBV10-2; size: .; J: TRBJ2-2; CDR3: CASSSDLGLAGWTGELFF; DNA: TGCGCCAGCAGTTCCGACTTGGGACTAGCGGGATGGACCGGGGAGCTGTTTTTT
D: .; V: TRBV20-1; size: .; J: TRBJ2-3; CDR3: CSAIEADRSTDTQYF; DNA: TGCAGTGCTATTGAAGCCGACAGAAGCACAGATACGCAGTATTTT
D: .; V: TRBV27; size: .; J: TRBJ2-7; CDR3: CASSLLAGSGGGVFYEQYF; DNA: TGTGCCAGCAGTTTACTGGCAGGGAGTGGAGGGGGGGTTTTTTACGAGCAGTACTTC
D: TRBD1; V: TRBV6-6; size: once; J: TRBJ1-5; CDR3: CASSYDRAQPQHF; DNA: TGTGCCAGCAGTTACGACAGGGCCCAGCCCCAGCATTTT
D: TRBD2; V: TRBV5-6; size: .; J: TRBJ2-3; CDR3: CASSSGLGLAETDTQYF; DNA: TGTGCCAGCAGCTCGGGTTTAGGACTAGCGGAAACAGATACGCAGTATTTT
D: .; V: TRBV29-1; size: .; J: TRBJ2-5; CDR3: CSVDLGSQETQYF; DNA: TGCAGCGTAGACCTGGGCAGCCAAGAGACCCAGTACTTC
D: TRBD1; V: TRBV2; size: .; J: TRBJ2-5; CDR3: CASRATGQQEETQYF; DNA: TGTGCCAGCAGGGCGACGGGACAGCAGGAAGAGACCCAGTACTTC
D: .; V: TRBV5-1; size: few; J: TRBJ2-2; CDR3: CASSLTGVAGTGELFF; DNA: TGCGCCAGCAGCTTAACAGGGGTCGCGGGGACCGGGGAGCTGTTTTTT